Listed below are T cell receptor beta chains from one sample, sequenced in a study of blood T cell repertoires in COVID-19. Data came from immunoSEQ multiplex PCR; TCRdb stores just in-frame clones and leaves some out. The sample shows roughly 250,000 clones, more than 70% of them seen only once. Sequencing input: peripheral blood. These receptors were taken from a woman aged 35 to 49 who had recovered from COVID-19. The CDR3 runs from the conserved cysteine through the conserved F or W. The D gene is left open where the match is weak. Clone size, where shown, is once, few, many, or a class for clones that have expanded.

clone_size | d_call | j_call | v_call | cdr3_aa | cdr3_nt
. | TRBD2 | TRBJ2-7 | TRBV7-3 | CASSLRARGGLDEQYF | TGTGCCAGCAGCTTAAGGGCGCGGGGGGGCCTGGACGAGCAGTACTTC
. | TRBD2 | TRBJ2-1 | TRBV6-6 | CASSSTSGRYNEQFF | TGTGCCAGCAGTTCTACTAGCGGGAGGTACAATGAGCAGTTCTTC
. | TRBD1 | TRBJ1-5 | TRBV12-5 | CASGGPAGDRNQPQHF | TGTGCTAGTGGTGGGCCGGCCGGGGACAGGAATCAGCCCCAGCATTTT
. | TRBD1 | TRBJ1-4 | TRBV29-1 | CSVQDRGRNEKLFF | TGCAGCGTCCAGGACAGGGGACGAAATGAAAAACTGTTTTTT
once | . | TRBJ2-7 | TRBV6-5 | CASTPPGSGSYEQYF | TGTGCCAGCACCCCCCCGGGATCGGGAAGCTACGAGCAGTACTTC
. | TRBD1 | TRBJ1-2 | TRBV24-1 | CATSEQGAGYTF | TGTGCCACCAGTGAACAGGGGGCTGGCTACACCTTC
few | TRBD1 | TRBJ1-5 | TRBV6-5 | CASSRQGTGNQPQHF | TGTGCCAGCAGCAGACAGGGAACCGGCAATCAGCCCCAGCATTTT
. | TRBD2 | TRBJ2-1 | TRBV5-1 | CASSFSGGSYNEQFF | TGCGCCAGCAGCTTTAGCGGGGGATCCTACAATGAGCAGTTCTTC
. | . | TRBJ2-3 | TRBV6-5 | CASRSSTDTQYF | TGTGCCAGCAGGTCAAGCACAGATACGCAGTATTTT
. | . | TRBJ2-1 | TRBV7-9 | CATPGGTLYNEQFF | TGTGCCACCCCTGGGGGGACTTTGTACAATGAGCAGTTCTTC
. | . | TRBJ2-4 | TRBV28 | CASSSWTDLSLLAKNIQYF | TGTGCCAGCAGTTCCTGGACAGACTTAAGCCTACTAGCCAAAAACATTCAGTACTTC
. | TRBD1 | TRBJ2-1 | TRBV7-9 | CASSLGGTGAHNEQFF | TGTGCCAGCAGCTTAGGAGGGACAGGGGCTCACAATGAGCAGTTCTTC
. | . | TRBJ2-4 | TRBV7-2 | CASSLFRGSDIQYF | TGTGCCAGCAGCTTATTTCGGGGGTCGGACATTCAGTACTTC
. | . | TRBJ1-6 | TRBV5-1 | CASSPGMANSPLHF | TGCGCCAGCAGTCCAGGGATGGCTAATTCACCCCTCCACTTT
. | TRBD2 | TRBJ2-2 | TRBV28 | CASLSGGAGTGELFF | TGTGCCAGCCTTAGCGGGGGGGCCGGTACCGGGGAGCTGTTTTTT
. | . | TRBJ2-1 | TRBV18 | CASSPSAGLKNEQFF | TGTGCCAGCTCACCATCTGCGGGGTTAAAGAATGAGCAGTTCTTC
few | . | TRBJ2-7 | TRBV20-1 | CSASPFWGDSSYEQYF | TGCAGTGCTAGTCCCTTCTGGGGGGACAGCTCCTACGAGCAGTACTTC
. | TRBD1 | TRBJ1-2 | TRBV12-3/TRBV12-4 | CASSPTGIYGYTF | TGTGCCAGCAGCCCGACAGGGATCTATGGCTACACCTTC
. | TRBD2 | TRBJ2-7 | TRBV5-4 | CASSSAGGLAVYEQYF | TGTGCCAGCAGCTCGGCGGGGGGACTAGCGGTTTACGAGCAGTACTTC
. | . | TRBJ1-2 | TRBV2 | CASRGLFDGYTF | TGTGCCAGCAGGGGGCTTTTCGATGGCTACACCTTC
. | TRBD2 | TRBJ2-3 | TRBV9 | CASSARDLAGVIADTQYF | TGTGCCAGCAGCGCCAGGGACCTAGCGGGGGTAATTGCAGATACGCAGTATTTT
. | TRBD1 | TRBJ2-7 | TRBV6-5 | CASSSGDRIYEQYF | TGTGCCAGCAGTTCCGGGGACAGGATCTACGAGCAGTACTTC
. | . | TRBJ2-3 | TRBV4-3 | CASSRDGTVTDTQYF | TGCGCCAGCAGCCGGGACGGGACTGTAACAGATACGCAGTATTTT
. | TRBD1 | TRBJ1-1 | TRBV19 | CASSIRTGGAPPYEAFF | TGTGCCAGTAGTATCAGGACAGGGGGCGCGCCCCCATATGAAGCTTTCTTT
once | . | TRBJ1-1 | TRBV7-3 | CASSQGSNTEAFF | TGTGCCAGCAGCCAGGGGTCGAACACTGAAGCTTTCTTT
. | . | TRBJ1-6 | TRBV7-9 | CASSLQDSPLHF | TGTGCCAGCAGCCTACAGGATTCACCCCTCCACTTT
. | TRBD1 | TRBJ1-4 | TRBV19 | CASRRKQGVVEKLFF | TGTGCCAGTAGGAGGAAACAGGGGGTGGTTGAAAAACTGTTTTTT
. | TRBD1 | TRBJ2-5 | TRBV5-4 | CASSFGQGWETQYF | TGTGCCAGCAGCTTTGGACAGGGCTGGGAGACCCAGTACTTC
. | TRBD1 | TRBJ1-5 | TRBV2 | CASSLTGGNQPQHF | TGTGCCAGCAGCCTGACAGGGGGCAATCAGCCCCAGCATTTT
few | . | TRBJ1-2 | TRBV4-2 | CASSSQQAASNYGYTF | TGTGCCAGCAGCTCGCAACAGGCGGCGTCCAACTATGGCTACACCTTC
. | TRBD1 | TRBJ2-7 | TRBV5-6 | CASSLVGLRGRNEQYF | TGTGCCAGCAGCTTGGTTGGGCTCAGGGGGCGAAACGAGCAGTACTTC
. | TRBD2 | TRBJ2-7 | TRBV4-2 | CASSQDSGLVFEQYF | TGTGCCAGCAGCCAAGATTCGGGACTAGTCTTCGAGCAGTACTTC
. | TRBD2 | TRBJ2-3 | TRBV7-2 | CASSLVGLAGAQTDTQYF | TGTGCCAGCAGCTTAGTCGGGTTAGCGGGAGCTCAGACAGATACGCAGTATTTT
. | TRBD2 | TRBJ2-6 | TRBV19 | CASTGGNVLTF | TGTGCCAGTACGGGAGGGAACGTCCTGACTTTC
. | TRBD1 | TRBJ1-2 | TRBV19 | CASSPGGRGYTF | TGTGCCAGTAGCCCAGGGGGCAGGGGCTACACCTTC
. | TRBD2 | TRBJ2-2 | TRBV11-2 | CASSWRTSATRTGELFF | TGTGCCAGCAGCTGGCGGACTAGCGCAACCAGGACCGGGGAGCTGTTTTTT
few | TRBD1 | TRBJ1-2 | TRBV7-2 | CASSSDRGGGYTF | TGTGCCAGCAGCTCCGACAGGGGCGGTGGCTACACCTTC
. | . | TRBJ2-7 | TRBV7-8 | CASSSSTGYEQYF | TGTGCCAGCAGTTCCTCTACGGGCTACGAGCAGTACTTC
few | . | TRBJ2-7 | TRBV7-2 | CASSLRRGYEQYF | TGTGCCAGCAGCTTACGTCGGGGCTACGAGCAGTACTTC
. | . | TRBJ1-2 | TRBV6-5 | CASSYRGGYTF | TGTGCCAGCAGTTACAGGGGGGGCTACACCTTC
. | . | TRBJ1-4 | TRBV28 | CASRPGGLEKLFF | TGTGCCAGCAGACCGGGGGGGCTAGAAAAACTGTTTTTT
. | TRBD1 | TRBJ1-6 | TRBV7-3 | CASSLRDSRNSPLHF | TGTGCCAGCAGCTTAAGGGACAGTCGGAATTCACCCCTCCACTTT
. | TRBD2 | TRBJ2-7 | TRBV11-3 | CASSLAGTSGGYEQYF | TGTGCCAGCAGCTTAGCCGGGACTAGCGGAGGGTACGAGCAGTACTTC
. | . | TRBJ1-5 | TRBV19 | CASSRTDPNQPQHF | TGTGCCAGTAGCCGGACAGACCCGAATCAGCCCCAGCATTTT
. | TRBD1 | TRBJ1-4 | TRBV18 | CASSPLRTGGGGNEKLFF | TGTGCCAGCTCACCCCTTCGGACAGGGGGCGGCGGTAATGAAAAACTGTTTTTT
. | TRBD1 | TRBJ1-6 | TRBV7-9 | CASSLTGVNSPLHF | TGTGCCAGCAGCCTAACAGGGGTAAATTCACCCCTCCACTTT
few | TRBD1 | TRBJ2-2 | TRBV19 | CASGHPDRRTGELFF | TGTGCCAGTGGACACCCGGACAGGCGAACCGGGGAGCTGTTTTTT
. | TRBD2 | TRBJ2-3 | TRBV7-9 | CASSLPGLAGTDTQYF | TGTGCCAGCAGCTTGCCGGGACTAGCGGGGACAGATACGCAGTATTTT